This entry lists 18 T cell receptor beta chains sequenced from one sample in a study of shared clonotypes between healthy human individuals. Sequenced by immunoSEQ multiplex PCR; TCRdb stores in-frame clones only, minus some. In the table there are roughly 640,000 clones, around 67% of which are singletons. Sequences were obtained from memory CD4+ T cells sorted from blood. Subset meaning: CD45RA-negative fraction. Receptors originate from a woman aged 25 to 39 in good health.

The V gene is TRBV29-1, the J gene TRBJ2-1, with D maybe TRBD2 (6 bases). Trimming shortened V by 6 bases and J by 10 bases, and 22 bases separated the two germline ends. CDR1 is SQVTM and CDR2 is ANQGSEA in the germline V gene. This CDR3 region has 14 residues. CDR3 in DNA: TGCAGCGTGGTTGGCGGGACTCCAGTTTCGGAGCAGTTCTTC. This gives the protein CSVVGGTPVSEQFF.

The chain is built from TRBV4-1 and TRBJ2-7; D is unresolved. This CDR3 spans 15 amino acids. Trimming shortened V by 1 base and J by 3 bases, and 13 bases separated the two germline ends. CDR1 MGHRA and CDR2 YSYEKL come from the germline V gene. The CDR3 is CASSQADELFYEQYF. In nucleotides, the CDR3 is TGCGCCAGCAGCCAAGCAGACGAGCTATTCTACGAGCAGTACTTC.

This clone was seen a few times. V usage is TRBV7-9 and J usage is TRBJ2-2; D perhaps matches TRBD1 (6 bases). V lost 3 bases to trimming and J lost 7 bases, with 15 bases between them. The CDR3 has 15 residues. CDR1 and CDR2 from the germline V gene are SEHNR and FQNEAQ (reference sequence). The CDR3 here is CASSLNQGFDGELFF. The CDR3, as DNA: TGTGCCAGCAGCTTGAACCAGGGGTTTGACGGGGAGCTGTTTTTT.

A word on this clone: Other DNA sequences within the sample encode an identical CDR3. The chain combines TRBV11-3 with TRBJ1-3; weak D call: TRBD1 (6 bases). V was pared by 3 bases and J by 1 base, with 10 bases between. The CDR3 consists of 15 residues. Germline V lookup: CDR1 SGHNT, CDR2 YENEEA. The DNA of the CDR3 is TGTGCCAGCAGCTTGGGGACACATTCTGGAAACACCATATATTTT. Amino acids: CASSLGTHSGNTIYF.

On this clone itself: A much larger clone sits a single nucleotide away, making a read error possible. The rearrangement joins TRBV28 to TRBJ2-7; no clear D gene. The CDR3 is 11 amino acids. The V gene lost 3 bases and the J gene lost 6 bases, with 6 bases spanning the gap. The germline V gene encodes CDR1 MDHEN and CDR2 SYDVKM. CDR3 residues: CASSFKSEQYF. CDR3 DNA: TGTGCCAGCAGTTTTAAATCCGAGCAGTACTTC.

This clone was observed a handful of times. The V gene is TRBV5-8, the J gene TRBJ1-5; D gene uncertain. Trimming removed 1 base from V and 5 bases from J, with 13 bases in between. The CDR3 loop spans 15 amino acids. Germline V CDR1 and CDR2: SGHTS, YDEGEE. The CDR3 sequence is CASSLISRYDQPQHF. In DNA form, the CDR3 reads TGTGCCAGCAGCTTGATATCCAGGTACGATCAGCCCCAGCATTTT.

The chain carries TRBV27 and TRBJ2-7; TRBD2 agrees at 12 bases. Germline loops: CDR1 MNHEY, CDR2 SMNVEV (reference sequence). This CDR3 has 13 residues. With V trimmed by 3 bases and J by 7 bases, 1 base remained unmatched. The CDR3 region is CASSFTSGREQYF. CDR3 sequence (DNA): TGTGCCAGCAGTTTCACTAGCGGGAGGGAGCAGTACTTC.

This clone occurred a few times. The rearrangement joins TRBV7-9 to TRBJ2-7, with 12 bases that match TRBD2. V lost 7 bases and J lost 2; bases outside the gene matches: 3. There are 14 residues in the CDR3. The germline CDR1 and CDR2 sequences are SEHNR and FQNEAQ (reference sequence). CDR3 sequence reads: CASTRTSGAYEQYF. DNA for the CDR3: TGTGCCAGCACCCGGACTAGCGGGGCCTACGAGCAGTACTTC.

V is TRBV28 and J is TRBJ2-3; 8 bases map to TRBD2. Unmatched junction bases numbered 12, after V lost 6 bases and J lost 1 base. The CDR3 contains 17 residues. The germline CDR1 and CDR2 sequences are MDHEN and SYDVKM. CDR3 nucleotides: TGTGCCAGCAGCCATAACGCAGCGGGAGTCGGCACAGATACGCAGTATTTT. This sequence encodes CASSHNAAGVGTDTQYF.

The chain carries TRBV7-3 and TRBJ2-3, with a possible D match to TRBD1 (5 bases). This CDR3 is built from 14 residues. V was shortened by 3 bases and J by 2 bases, with 9 bases between the two germline ends. CDR1 is SGHTA, CDR2 FQGTGA, per germline. CDR3 sequence: CASSFQGPTDTQYF. The CDR3 DNA reads TGTGCCAGCAGCTTTCAGGGTCCCACAGATACGCAGTATTTT.

This clone was recorded a few times. The V call is TRBV19, the J call TRBJ1-1; TRBD1 agrees at 10 bases. CDR3 length equals 17 residues. The germline CDR1 and CDR2 sequences are LNHDA and SQIVND (reference sequence). V was clipped by 5 bases and J by 6 bases; unmatched bases: 15. The CDR3 spells CASSPPGQGTSKAEAFF. The CDR3 nucleotides are TGTGCCAGTAGTCCCCCGGGACAGGGGACAAGTAAGGCTGAAGCTTTCTTT.

This chain links TRBV28 with TRBJ1-4, with 7 bases matching TRBD1. J gave up 7 bases and V 4 bases, and 6 bases lay outside the gene matches. Germline V gives CDR1 MDHEN, CDR2 SYDVKM. This CDR3 spans 14 amino acids. The CDR3 DNA reads TGTGCCAGCAGTTCCGACAGGGATGGTGAAAAACTGTTTTTT. This encodes CASSSDRDGEKLFF.

The V call is TRBV7-3, the J call TRBJ2-1, with 10 bases matching TRBD2. After removal of 5 bases from V and 5 bases from J, the junction contained 6 bases not matched to a gene. This CDR3 comprises 15 residues. Looked up from germline, CDR1 is SGHTA and CDR2 is FQGTGA. CDR3 region: CASSRGLAENNEQFF. The DNA of the CDR3 is TGTGCCAGCAGCCGAGGACTAGCGGAAAACAATGAGCAGTTCTTC.

This chain uses TRBV5-1 with TRBJ2-2; TRBD1 matches 11 bases. In germline, CDR1 is SGHRS, CDR2 YFSETQ. Germline trimming cut 4 bases from V and 0 bases from J; bases unmatched to any gene: 5. The CDR3 runs to 17 residues. The chain's CDR3 is CASSADRGLANTGELFF. CDR3 DNA: TGCGCCAGCAGCGCGGACAGGGGGCTTGCGAACACCGGGGAGCTGTTTTTT.

This clone was detected a few times. The chain recombines TRBV10-3 with TRBJ2-7; no firm D call. V gave up 2 bases and J gave up 3 bases, with 2 bases separating them. This CDR3 has 11 amino acids. Germline assignment: CDR1 ENHRY and CDR2 SYGVKD. The CDR3 sequence: CAISENYEQYF. The DNA for the CDR3 is TGTGCCATCAGTGAGAACTACGAGCAGTACTTC.

V and J are TRBV6-6 and TRBJ2-7; tentatively, D is TRBD1 (6 bases). Germline-derived CDR1 and CDR2 are MNHNY and SVGAGI (reference sequence). This CDR3 is built from 15 residues. The ends were cut back, 0 bases at V and 1 base at J, with 10 bases in the middle. CDR3 nucleotides: TGTGCCAGCAGTTACTCGCAGGGGCGGTCCTACGAGCAGTACTTC. Translation: CASSYSQGRSYEQYF.

This rearrangement joins TRBV9 to TRBJ2-3; possible D gene TRBD2, 6 bases. Trimming cost V 3 bases and J 1 base, with 18 bases left between them. CDR3 length: 17 amino acids. CDR1 and CDR2 (germline): SGDLS, YYNGEE. This CDR3 reads CASSDLTSSLGTDTQYF. As DNA, the CDR3 is TGTGCCAGCAGCGACCTGACTAGTTCATTAGGCACAGATACGCAGTATTTT.

This clone showed up just a few times. V and J are TRBV10-2 and TRBJ1-4; 7 bases are a match to TRBD1. Germline V gene lookup returns CDR1 WSHSY and CDR2 SAAADI. This CDR3 region has 16 residues. The V and J ends lost 3 bases and 7 bases, in that order; junction bases with no gene match: 11. This CDR3 reads CASSDEATGLGEKLFF. CDR3 DNA sequence: TGCGCCAGCAGTGACGAAGCGACAGGGCTCGGTGAAAAACTGTTTTTT.